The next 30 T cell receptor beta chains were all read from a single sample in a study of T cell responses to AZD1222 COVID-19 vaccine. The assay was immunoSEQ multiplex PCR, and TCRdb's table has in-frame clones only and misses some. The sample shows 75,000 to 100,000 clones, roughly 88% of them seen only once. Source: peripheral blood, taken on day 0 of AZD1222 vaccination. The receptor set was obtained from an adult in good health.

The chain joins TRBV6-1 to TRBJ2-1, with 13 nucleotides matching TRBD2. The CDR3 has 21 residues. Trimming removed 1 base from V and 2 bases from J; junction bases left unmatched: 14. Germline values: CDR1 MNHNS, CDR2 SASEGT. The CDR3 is CASSEVDPGTSGIITYNEQFF. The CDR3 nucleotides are TGTGCCAGCAGTGAAGTTGACCCCGGGACTAGCGGGATCATTACCTACAATGAGCAGTTCTTC.

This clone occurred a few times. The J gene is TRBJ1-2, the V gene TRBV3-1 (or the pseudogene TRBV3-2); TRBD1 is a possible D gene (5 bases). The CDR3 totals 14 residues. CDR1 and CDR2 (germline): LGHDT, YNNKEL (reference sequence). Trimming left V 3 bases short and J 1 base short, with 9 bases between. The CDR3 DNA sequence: TGTGCCAGCAGCCAGGCCCAGGGTAACTATGGCTACACCTTC. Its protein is CASSQAQGNYGYTF.

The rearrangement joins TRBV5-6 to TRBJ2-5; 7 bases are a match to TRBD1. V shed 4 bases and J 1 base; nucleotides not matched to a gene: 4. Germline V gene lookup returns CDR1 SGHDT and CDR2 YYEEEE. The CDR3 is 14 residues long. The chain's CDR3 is CASSRTGAQETQYF. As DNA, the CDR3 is TGTGCCAGCAGCAGAACAGGGGCCCAAGAGACCCAGTACTTC.

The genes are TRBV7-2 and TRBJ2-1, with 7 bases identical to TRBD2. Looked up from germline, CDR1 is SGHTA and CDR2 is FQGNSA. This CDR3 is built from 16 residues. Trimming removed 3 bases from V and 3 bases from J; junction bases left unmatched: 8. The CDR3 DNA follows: TGTGCCAGCAGCTTTGCGGGAGTAGGCTTCTACAATGAGCAGTTCTTC. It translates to CASSFAGVGFYNEQFF.

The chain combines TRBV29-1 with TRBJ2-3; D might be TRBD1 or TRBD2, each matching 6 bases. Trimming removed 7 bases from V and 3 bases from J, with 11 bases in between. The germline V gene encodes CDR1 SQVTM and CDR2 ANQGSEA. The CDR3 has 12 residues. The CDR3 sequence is CSEGGGTDTQYF. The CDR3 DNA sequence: TGCAGCGAGGGGGGTGGTACAGATACGCAGTATTTT.

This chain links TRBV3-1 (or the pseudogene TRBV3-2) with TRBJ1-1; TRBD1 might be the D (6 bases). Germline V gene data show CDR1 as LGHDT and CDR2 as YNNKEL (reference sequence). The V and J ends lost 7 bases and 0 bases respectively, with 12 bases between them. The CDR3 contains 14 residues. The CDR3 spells CASTDRHMNTEAFF. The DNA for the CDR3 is TGTGCCAGCACAGACAGGCACATGAACACTGAAGCTTTCTTT.

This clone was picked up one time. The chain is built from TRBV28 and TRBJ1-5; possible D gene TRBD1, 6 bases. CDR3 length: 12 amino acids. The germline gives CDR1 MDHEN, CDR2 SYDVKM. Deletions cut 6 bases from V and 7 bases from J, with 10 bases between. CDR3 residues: CASRPGEQPQHF. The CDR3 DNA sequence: TGTGCCAGCAGGCCAGGGGAACAGCCCCAGCATTTT.

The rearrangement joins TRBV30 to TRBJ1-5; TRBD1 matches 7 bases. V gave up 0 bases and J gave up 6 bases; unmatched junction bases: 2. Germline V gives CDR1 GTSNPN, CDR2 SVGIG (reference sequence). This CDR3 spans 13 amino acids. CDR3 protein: CAWSVSGGQPQHF. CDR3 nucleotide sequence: TGTGCCTGGAGTGTATCAGGGGGTCAGCCCCAGCATTTT.

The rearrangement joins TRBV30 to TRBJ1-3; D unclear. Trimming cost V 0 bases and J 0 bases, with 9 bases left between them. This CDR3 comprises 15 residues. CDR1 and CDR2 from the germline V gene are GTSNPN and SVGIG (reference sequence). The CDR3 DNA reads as TGTGCCTGGAGTGTATTGGCAGACTCTGGAAACACCATATATTTT. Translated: CAWSVLADSGNTIYF.

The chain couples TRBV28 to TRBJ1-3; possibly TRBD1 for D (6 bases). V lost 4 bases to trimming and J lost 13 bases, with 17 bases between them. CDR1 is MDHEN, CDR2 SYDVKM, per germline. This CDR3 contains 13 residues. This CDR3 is CASSSTGGGRIYF. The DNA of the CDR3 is TGTGCCAGCAGTTCTACCGGCGGGGGCAGGATATATTTT.

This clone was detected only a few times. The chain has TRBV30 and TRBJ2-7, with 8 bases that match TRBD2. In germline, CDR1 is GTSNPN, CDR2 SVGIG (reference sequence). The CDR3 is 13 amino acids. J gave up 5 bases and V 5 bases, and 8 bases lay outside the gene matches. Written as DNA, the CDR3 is TGTGCCTGGGGCGAGAGCGGGAGAGACGAGCAGTACTTC. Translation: CAWGESGRDEQYF. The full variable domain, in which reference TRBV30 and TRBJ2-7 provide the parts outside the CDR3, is SQTIHQWPATLVQPVGSPLSLECTVEGTSNPNLYWYRQAAGRGLQLLFYSVGIGQISSEVPQNLSASRPQDRQFILSSKKLLLSDSGFYLCAWGESGRDEQYFGPGTRLTVT.

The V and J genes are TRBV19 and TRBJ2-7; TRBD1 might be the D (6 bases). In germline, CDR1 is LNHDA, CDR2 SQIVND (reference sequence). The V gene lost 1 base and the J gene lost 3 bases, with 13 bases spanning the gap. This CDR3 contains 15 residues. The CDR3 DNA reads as TGTGCCAGTAGTATAGCCGTTAGACAGGACTACGAGCAGTACTTC. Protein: CASSIAVRQDYEQYF.

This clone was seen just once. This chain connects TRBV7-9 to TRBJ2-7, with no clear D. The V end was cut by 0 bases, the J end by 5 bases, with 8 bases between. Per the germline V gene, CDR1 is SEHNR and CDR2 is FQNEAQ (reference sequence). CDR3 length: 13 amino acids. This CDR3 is CASSLAGANEQYF. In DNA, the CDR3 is TGTGCCAGCAGCTTAGCTGGAGCGAACGAGCAGTACTTC.

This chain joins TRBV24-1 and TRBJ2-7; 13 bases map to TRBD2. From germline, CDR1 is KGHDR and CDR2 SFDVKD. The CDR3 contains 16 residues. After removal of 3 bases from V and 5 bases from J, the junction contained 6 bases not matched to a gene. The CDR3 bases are TGTGCCACCAGTGATCCGGGACTAGCGGGACCCCACGAGCAGTACTTC. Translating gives CATSDPGLAGPHEQYF.

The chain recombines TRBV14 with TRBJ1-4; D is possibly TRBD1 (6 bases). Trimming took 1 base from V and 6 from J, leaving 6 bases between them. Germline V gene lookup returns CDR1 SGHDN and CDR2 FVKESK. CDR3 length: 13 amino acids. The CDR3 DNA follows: TGTGCCAGCAGCCAAGCAGGGGATGAAAAACTGTTTTTT. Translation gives CASSQAGDEKLFF.

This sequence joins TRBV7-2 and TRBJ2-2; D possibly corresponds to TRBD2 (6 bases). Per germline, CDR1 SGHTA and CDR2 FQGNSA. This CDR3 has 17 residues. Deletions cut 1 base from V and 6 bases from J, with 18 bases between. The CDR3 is CASSLVWPGVSSGELFF. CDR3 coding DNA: TGTGCCAGCAGCTTAGTTTGGCCGGGAGTAAGTTCCGGGGAGCTGTTTTTT.

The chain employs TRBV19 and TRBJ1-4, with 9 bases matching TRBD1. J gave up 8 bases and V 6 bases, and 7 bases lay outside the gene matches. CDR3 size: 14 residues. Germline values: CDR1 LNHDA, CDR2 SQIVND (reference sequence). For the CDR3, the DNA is TGTGCCAGTAGCCTGGGACAGGGTGGAGAAAAACTGTTTTTT. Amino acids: CASSLGQGGEKLFF.

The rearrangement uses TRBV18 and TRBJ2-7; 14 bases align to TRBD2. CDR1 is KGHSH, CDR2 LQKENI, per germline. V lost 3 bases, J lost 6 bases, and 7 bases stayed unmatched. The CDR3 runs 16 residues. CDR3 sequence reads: CASSPPGLAGAGEQYF. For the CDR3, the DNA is TGTGCCAGCTCACCGCCGGGACTAGCGGGAGCTGGCGAGCAGTACTTC.

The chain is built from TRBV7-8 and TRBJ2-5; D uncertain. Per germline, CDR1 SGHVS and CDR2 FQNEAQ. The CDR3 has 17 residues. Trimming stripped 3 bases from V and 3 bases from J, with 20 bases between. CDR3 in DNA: TGTGCCAGCAGCTTTGGCAGCGCCAGTAGGCAAAAAGAGACCCAGTACTTC. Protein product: CASSFGSASRQKETQYF.

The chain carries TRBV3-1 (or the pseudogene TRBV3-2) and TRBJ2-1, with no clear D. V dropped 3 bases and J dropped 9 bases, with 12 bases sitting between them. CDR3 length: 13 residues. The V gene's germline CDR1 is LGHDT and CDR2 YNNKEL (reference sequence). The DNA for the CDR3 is TGTGCCAGCAGCCATCCCCTGTACGGTGAGCAGTTCTTC. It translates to CASSHPLYGEQFF.

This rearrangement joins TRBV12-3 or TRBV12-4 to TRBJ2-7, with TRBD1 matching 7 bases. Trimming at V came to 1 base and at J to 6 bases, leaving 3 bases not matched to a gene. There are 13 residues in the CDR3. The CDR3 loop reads CASSLVGGGEQYF. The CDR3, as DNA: TGTGCCAGCAGTTTAGTAGGGGGCGGCGAGCAGTACTTC.

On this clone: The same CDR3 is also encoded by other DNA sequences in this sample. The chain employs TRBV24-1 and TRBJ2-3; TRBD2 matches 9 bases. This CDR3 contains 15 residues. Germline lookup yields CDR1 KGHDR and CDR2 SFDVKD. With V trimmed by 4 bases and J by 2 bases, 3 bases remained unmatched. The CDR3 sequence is CATSDLAGDTDTQYF. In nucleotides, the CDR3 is TGTGCCACCAGTGACTTAGCGGGAGACACAGATACGCAGTATTTT.

The CDR3 DNA follows: TGTGCCAGCTCTCCCGCGGGGGCATATGAAAAACTGTTTTTT. This encodes CASSPAGAYEKLFF. V and J are TRBV18 and TRBJ1-4, with D possibly TRBD1 on 6 matching bases. There are 14 residues in the CDR3. In germline, CDR1 is KGHSH, CDR2 LQKENI. Trimming stripped 6 bases from V and 6 bases from J, with 14 bases between.

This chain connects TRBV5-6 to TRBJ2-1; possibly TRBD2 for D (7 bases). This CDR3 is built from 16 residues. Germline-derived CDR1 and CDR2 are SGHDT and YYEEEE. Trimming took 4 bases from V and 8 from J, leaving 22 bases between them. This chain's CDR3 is CASSPQGLPKGHEQFF. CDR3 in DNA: TGTGCCAGCAGCCCACAGGGACTACCCAAAGGGCATGAGCAGTTCTTC.

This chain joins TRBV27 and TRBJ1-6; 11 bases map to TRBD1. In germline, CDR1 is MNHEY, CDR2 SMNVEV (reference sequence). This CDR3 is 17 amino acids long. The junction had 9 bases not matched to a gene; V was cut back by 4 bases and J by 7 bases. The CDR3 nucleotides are TGTGCCAGCAGTTCACCGAGGACAGGGGGCAGCAATTCACCCCTCCACTTT. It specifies CASSSPRTGGSNSPLHF.

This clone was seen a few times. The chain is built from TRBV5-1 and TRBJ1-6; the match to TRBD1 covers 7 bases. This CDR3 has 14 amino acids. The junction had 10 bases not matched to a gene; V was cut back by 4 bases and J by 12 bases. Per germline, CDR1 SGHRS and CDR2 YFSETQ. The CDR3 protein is CASSPGQALGPLHF. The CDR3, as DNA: TGCGCCAGCAGCCCTGGACAGGCTCTCGGACCCCTCCACTTT.

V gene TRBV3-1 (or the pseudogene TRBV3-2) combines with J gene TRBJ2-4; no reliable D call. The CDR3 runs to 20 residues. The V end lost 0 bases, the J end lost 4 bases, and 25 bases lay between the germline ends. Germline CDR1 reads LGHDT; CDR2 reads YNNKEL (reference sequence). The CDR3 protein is CASSQEMKSGRANKKNIQYF. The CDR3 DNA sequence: TGTGCCAGCAGCCAAGAGATGAAATCAGGTCGCGCCAACAAAAAAAACATTCAGTACTTC.

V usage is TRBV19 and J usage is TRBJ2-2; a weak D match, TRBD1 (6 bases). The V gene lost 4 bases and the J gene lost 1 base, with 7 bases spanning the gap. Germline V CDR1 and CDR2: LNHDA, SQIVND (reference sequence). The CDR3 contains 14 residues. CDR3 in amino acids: CASSTDRNTGELFF. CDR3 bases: TGTGCCAGTAGTACGGACAGGAACACCGGGGAGCTGTTTTTT.

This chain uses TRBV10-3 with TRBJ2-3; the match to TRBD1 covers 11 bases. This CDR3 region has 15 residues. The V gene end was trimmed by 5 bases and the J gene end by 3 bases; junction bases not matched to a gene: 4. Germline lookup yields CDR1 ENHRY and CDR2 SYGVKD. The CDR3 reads CAISIGQGATDTQYF. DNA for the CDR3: TGTGCCATCAGTATAGGACAGGGGGCTACAGATACGCAGTATTTT.

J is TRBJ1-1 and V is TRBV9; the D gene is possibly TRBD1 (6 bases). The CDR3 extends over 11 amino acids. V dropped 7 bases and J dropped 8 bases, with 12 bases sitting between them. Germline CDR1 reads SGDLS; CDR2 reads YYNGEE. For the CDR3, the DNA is TGTGCCAGCGGAGGGGGGGCCGAAGCTTTCTTT. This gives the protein CASGGGAEAFF.